These 28 T cell receptor beta chains came from one sample sequenced in a study of blood T cell repertoires in COVID-19. The protocol was immunoSEQ multiplex PCR, while the TCRdb copy is restricted to in-frame clones and leaves out a portion. The sample has around 130,000 clones, 84% seen once. Specimen: peripheral blood. These receptors were collected from a human donor in a cohort sampled during active COVID-19.

The chain recombines TRBV19 with TRBJ1-5; 10 bases agree with TRBD1. The length of the CDR3 is 16 residues. With V trimmed by 4 bases and J by 1 base, 4 bases remained unmatched. Germline V lookup: CDR1 LNHDA, CDR2 SQIVND (reference sequence). The CDR3 coding sequence is TGTGCCAGTAGTAGGGGGACAGGGGCGAGCAATCAGCCCCAGCATTTT. Amino acid sequence: CASSRGTGASNQPQHF.

The V call is TRBV4-1, the J call TRBJ1-5, with D tentatively TRBD1 (6 bases). CDR3 size: 16 residues. The germline V and J ends were trimmed by 1 base and 3 bases, with 13 bases remaining between them. Looked up from germline, CDR1 is MGHRA and CDR2 is YSYEKL. The CDR3 region has the DNA TGCGCCAGCAGCCAAGCTCACGACAGGAACAATCAGCCCCAGCATTTT. As protein: CASSQAHDRNNQPQHF.

The V call is TRBV9, the J call TRBJ2-3; 8 bases line up with TRBD2. V shed 1 base and J 5 bases; nucleotides not matched to a gene: 3. The germline V gene has CDR1 SGDLS and CDR2 YYNGEE. The CDR3 length is 14 residues. CDR3 sequence reads: CASSVWTSQDTQYF. The CDR3 bases are TGTGCCAGCAGCGTATGGACTAGCCAAGATACGCAGTATTTT.

The chain combines TRBV7-9 with TRBJ1-1, with 8 bases that match TRBD1. The J segment lost 1 base and the V segment lost 8 bases, leaving 9 bases of the junction unmatched. From germline, CDR1 is SEHNR and CDR2 FQNEAQ (reference sequence). This CDR3 contains 15 residues. The CDR3 DNA sequence: TGTGCCAGCGTTGGACAGGGCGGAACGAACACTGAAGCTTTCTTT. Translating it yields CASVGQGGTNTEAFF.

This rearrangement joins TRBV30 to TRBJ2-1; TRBD2 matches 8 bases. From germline, CDR1 is GTSNPN and CDR2 SVGIG (reference sequence). The trim removed 3 bases at V and 5 bases at J, leaving 6 bases unmatched. This CDR3 region has 14 residues. In DNA form, the CDR3 reads TGTGCCTGGAGGGCCGGGACTAGGAACAATGAGCAGTTCTTC. Its translation is CAWRAGTRNNEQFF.

This chain uses TRBV9 with TRBJ1-6, with D maybe TRBD1 (5 bases). CDR1 and CDR2 from the germline V gene are SGDLS and YYNGEE. V dropped 4 bases and J dropped 6 bases, with 11 bases sitting between them. CDR3 length: 14 residues. The CDR3 here is CASSKQETNSPLHF. CDR3 coding DNA: TGTGCCAGCAGCAAACAGGAGACTAATTCACCCCTCCACTTT.

The chain carries TRBV5-1 and TRBJ2-5; D is perhaps TRBD2 (7 bases). Germline V lookup: CDR1 SGHRS, CDR2 YFSETQ. With 0 bases removed from V and 4 bases from J, the gap between germline ends came to 10 bases. The CDR3 is 14 amino acids. The CDR3 DNA is TGCGCCAGCAGCTTGGCAGGGGAGGGAGAGACCCAGTACTTC. Its translation is CASSLAGEGETQYF.

This rearrangement joins TRBV6-2 or TRBV6-3 to TRBJ2-7; TRBD2 matches at 10 bases. With V trimmed by 5 bases and J by 6 bases, 10 bases remained unmatched. Per germline, CDR1 MNHEY and CDR2 SVGEGT. This CDR3 is built from 15 residues. The CDR3 coding sequence is TGTGCCAGCAGTCCCCTAGCGGGGGCCGCGGGCGAGCAGTACTTC. It translates to CASSPLAGAAGEQYF.

The CDR3 reads CASSTGTGGHEQYF. The DNA for the CDR3 is TGTGCCAGCAGTACCGGGACAGGGGGCCACGAGCAGTACTTC. The chain combines TRBV28 with TRBJ2-7, with TRBD1 matching over 12 bases. Germline CDR1 MDHEN, CDR2 SYDVKM. The CDR3 is 14 amino acids. The V gene end was trimmed by 5 bases and the J gene end by 5 bases; junction bases not matched to a gene: 4.

The gene calls are TRBV6-1 and TRBJ2-1; 8 bases fit TRBD2. Germline V gives CDR1 MNHNS, CDR2 SASEGT. Trimming cost V 0 bases and J 12 bases; bases outside gene matches: 7. The CDR3 totals 14 residues. CDR3 protein: CASSEALGREGQFF. In nucleotides, the CDR3 is TGTGCCAGCAGTGAAGCCCTTGGTCGGGAGGGGCAGTTCTTC.

The chain is built from TRBV6-6 and TRBJ1-2; weak D call: TRBD1 (6 bases). Germline V lookup: CDR1 MNHNY, CDR2 SVGAGI (reference sequence). Deletions cut 6 bases from V and 0 bases from J, with 11 bases between. CDR3 length: 14 residues. The CDR3 region is CASRGATPNYGYTF. The DNA of the CDR3 is TGTGCCAGCAGGGGGGCCACTCCTAACTATGGCTACACCTTC.

The chain links TRBV5-1 to TRBJ1-1, with D maybe TRBD1 (6 bases). The CDR3 spans 15 residues. CDR1 is SGHRS, CDR2 YFSETQ, per germline. V lost 1 base and J 0 bases, leaving 10 bases between the germline ends. As DNA, the CDR3 is TGCGCCAGCAGCTTGCAGGGGAAAATGAACACTGAAGCTTTCTTT. Amino acids: CASSLQGKMNTEAFF. The full variable domain, with the rest looked up from reference TRBV5-1 and TRBJ1-1, is KAGVTQTPRYLIKTRGQQVTLSCSPISGHRSVSWYQQTPGQGLQFLFEYFSETQRNKGNFPGRFSGRQFSNSRSEMNVSTLELGDSALYLCASSLQGKMNTEAFFGQGTRLTVV.

There are a few counts of this clone. The V and J genes are TRBV6-5 and TRBJ1-2; no clear D. This CDR3 is 12 amino acids long. Trimming shortened V by 6 bases and J by 3 bases, and 8 bases separated the two germline ends. Germline V gives CDR1 MNHEY, CDR2 SVGAGI. CDR3 region: CASSDFDYGYTF. The CDR3 region has the DNA TGTGCCAGCAGCGACTTCGACTATGGCTACACCTTC.

The rearrangement joins TRBV11-3 to TRBJ2-2; possible D gene TRBD1, 6 bases. CDR1 and CDR2 (germline): SGHNT, YENEEA. V gave up 5 bases and J gave up 0 bases, with 13 bases separating them. The CDR3 length is 16 residues. The CDR3 reads CASSLNRDTNTGELFF. Here the CDR3 DNA reads TGTGCCAGCAGCCTAAACCGGGACACGAACACCGGGGAGCTGTTTTTT.

This clone has only a few counts. The chain joins TRBV5-1 to TRBJ2-3; D unresolved. The CDR3 is 19 amino acids. Germline V lookup: CDR1 SGHRS, CDR2 YFSETQ. Trimming pared 3 bases from V and 3 bases from J, leaving 26 bases between. The CDR3 nucleotides read TGCGCCAGCAGCTGGCAGGATGAGACCCCCCCGTTTCTGACAGATACGCAGTATTTT. Protein: CASSWQDETPPFLTDTQYF.

The chain couples TRBV5-1 to TRBJ1-1; 9 bases line up with TRBD1. CDR3 length equals 17 residues. CDR1 and CDR2 (germline): SGHRS, YFSETQ. V shed 3 bases and J 0 bases; nucleotides not matched to a gene: 9. Here the CDR3 reads CASSSPSGTGMNTEAFF. The DNA of the CDR3 is TGCGCCAGCAGCTCGCCGTCCGGGACAGGGATGAACACTGAAGCTTTCTTT.

The chain carries TRBV2 and TRBJ1-5; 7 bases match TRBD1. The germline gives CDR1 SNHLY, CDR2 FYNNEI. The V segment lost 7 bases and the J segment 7 bases; nucleotides outside the gene matches: 16. This CDR3 has 16 amino acids. CDR3 loop: CASTGGGGGPGQPQHF. In nucleotides, the CDR3 is TGTGCCAGCACGGGTGGAGGGGGCGGTCCGGGGCAGCCCCAGCATTTT. Using reference TRBV2 and TRBJ1-5 for the parts outside the CDR3, the full variable domain is EPEVTQTPSHQVTQMGQEVILRCVPISNHLYFYWYRQILGQKVEFLVSFYNNEISEKSEIFDDQFSVERPDGSNFTLKIRSTKLEDSAMYFCASTGGGGGPGQPQHFGDGTRLSIL.

The chain employs TRBV19 and TRBJ2-1; 8 bases are shared with TRBD2. Germline CDR1 reads LNHDA; CDR2 reads SQIVND (reference sequence). The length of the CDR3 is 16 residues. V was pared by 8 bases and J by 2 bases, with 11 bases of the junction left unmatched. CDR3 coding DNA: TGTGCCAGTGACCCCAGTGGGACTAGAACCTACAATGAGCAGTTCTTC. It codes for CASDPSGTRTYNEQFF.

The chain joins TRBV27 to TRBJ2-7; D possibly corresponds to TRBD2 (5 bases). The V end lost 0 bases, the J end lost 2 bases, and 14 bases lay between the germline ends. Germline V lookup: CDR1 MNHEY, CDR2 SMNVEV (reference sequence). This CDR3 spans 16 amino acids. DNA for the CDR3: TGTGCCAGCAGTTTATCGATCTATGAGGGTCCCTACGAGCAGTACTTC. It yields the protein CASSLSIYEGPYEQYF.

The CDR3 is CASSLKLGQRETQYF. The CDR3 DNA follows: TGCGCCAGCAGCTTAAAACTGGGACAAAGAGAGACCCAGTACTTC. The V and J genes are TRBV5-1 and TRBJ2-5; a possible D gene is TRBD1 (6 bases). Germline CDR1 is SGHRS and CDR2 is YFSETQ. The CDR3 is made up of 15 amino acids. V was cut by 2 bases and J by 4 bases, with 15 bases left in between.

The chain is built from TRBV7-6 and TRBJ1-2, with D perhaps matching TRBD1 (5 bases). Trimming removed 5 bases from V and 4 bases from J, with 14 bases in between. CDR3 size: 14 residues. Looked up from germline, CDR1 is SGHVS and CDR2 is FNYEAQ. CDR3 bases: TGTGCCAGCAGCCAATCGGGGGTAGGCTATGGCTACACCTTC. It encodes CASSQSGVGYGYTF.

The genes are TRBV5-1 and TRBJ1-2; a weak D match, TRBD1 (5 bases). Trimming took off 5 bases at V and 4 bases at J, with 18 bases between the two ends. The CDR3 totals 15 residues. Germline V gene lookup returns CDR1 SGHRS and CDR2 YFSETQ. Here the CDR3 reads CASRPIGGASYGYTF. The CDR3 coding sequence is TGCGCCAGCAGGCCCATAGGAGGGGCCTCCTATGGCTACACCTTC.

The table lists this clone with a count of one. The chain carries TRBV24-1 and TRBJ2-2; possible D gene TRBD2, 7 bases. The germline V gene has CDR1 KGHDR and CDR2 SFDVKD. V was shortened by 2 bases and J by 3 bases, with 15 bases between the two germline ends. The CDR3 length is 17 residues. The CDR3 region has the DNA TGTGCCACCAGTGATTGGTCGGCGGGGGCAGACACCGGGGAGCTGTTTTTT. Translating it yields CATSDWSAGADTGELFF.

This rearrangement joins TRBV7-8 to TRBJ2-7; D may be TRBD2 (6 bases). Trimming pared 4 bases from V and 3 bases from J, leaving 13 bases between. CDR1 and CDR2 from the germline V gene are SGHVS and FQNEAQ. The CDR3 consists of 14 residues. This CDR3 is CASSSGGLSYEQYF. The CDR3 DNA is TGTGCCAGCAGCTCCGGTGGACTAAGCTACGAGCAGTACTTC.

V usage is TRBV30 and J usage is TRBJ1-5, with D perhaps TRBD1 (5 bases). The CDR3 contains 16 residues. V was pared by 3 bases and J by 2 bases, with 17 bases between. Per the germline V gene, CDR1 is GTSNPN and CDR2 is SVGIG (reference sequence). The CDR3 sequence: CAWSISQGSRNQPQHF. The CDR3 coding sequence is TGTGCCTGGAGCATCTCGCAGGGCAGCCGCAATCAGCCCCAGCATTTT.

This chain uses TRBV5-6 with TRBJ1-4; 7 bases align to TRBD1. The germline CDR1 and CDR2 sequences are SGHDT and YYEEEE. V shed 1 base and J 6 bases; nucleotides not matched to a gene: 3. The CDR3 loop spans 14 amino acids. CDR3 DNA sequence: TGTGCCAGCAGCTTGACAGGGGTCGATGAAAAACTGTTTTTT. Translating gives CASSLTGVDEKLFF.

The genes are TRBV7-9 and TRBJ2-3; 8 bases align to TRBD2. This CDR3 contains 16 residues. Germline V gene sequence: CDR1 SEHNR, CDR2 FQNEAQ (reference sequence). V was pared by 2 bases and J by 2 bases, with 6 bases of the junction left unmatched. The CDR3 coding sequence is TGTGCCAGCAGCTTAACTAGCGGCTCCTACACAGATACGCAGTATTTT. The encoded protein is CASSLTSGSYTDTQYF. Looking up the rest from reference TRBV7-9 and TRBJ2-3 gives the full variable domain: DTGVSQNPRHKITKRGQNVTFRCDPISEHNRLYWYRQTLGQGPEFLTYFQNEAQLEKSRLLSDRFSAERPKGSFSTLEIQRTEQGDSAMYLCASSLTSGSYTDTQYFGPGTRLTVL.

The chain links TRBV19 to TRBJ2-1; 11 bases align to TRBD1. Germline V gives CDR1 LNHDA, CDR2 SQIVND (reference sequence). With 4 bases clipped from V and 8 bases from J, the junction kept 4 bases outside the gene matches. The CDR3 is made up of 14 amino acids. CDR3 coding DNA: TGTGCCAGTAGTAGGACAGGGGGCGGGTATGAGCAGTTCTTC. Protein sequence: CASSRTGGGYEQFF.